This record covers a single T cell receptor beta chain. The data derive from a study of blood T cell repertoires in COVID-19. Using immunoSEQ multiplex PCR, the repertoire was profiled, and TCRdb retains in-frame clones only, with some absent. Of 130,000 to 150,000 clones listed, approximately 88% are singletons. J gave up 10 bases and V 6 bases, and 13 bases lay outside the gene matches. The germline V gene has CDR1 SNHLY and CDR2 FYNNEI. The CDR3 length is 14 residues. This chain uses TRBV2 with TRBJ2-3, with 7 bases fitting TRBD2. Sequences were obtained from peripheral blood. This receptor was identified in a woman in her forties or fifties with acute or convalescent COVID-19. The CDR3 sequence is CASRGVVAGDAQYF. The CDR3 nucleotides read TGTGCCAGCAGAGGTGTAGTAGCGGGTGATGCGCAGTATTTT.